Detailed here is one TCR beta chain. There are many counts of this clonotype. The antigen this receptor binds is unknown. No base quality information exists; no much larger clone differs at one position. Unsorted PBMC libraries were generated from 2 million PBMCs stored in RNAlater at -80 °C until RNA extraction. Peripheral blood underwent Ficoll-Hypaque density gradient centrifugation to isolate PBMCs, which were then cryopreserved in liquid nitrogen. To synthesize cDNA, template-switch 5'RACE was performed with a primer carrying a 10-nucleotide random unique molecular identifier so that each TCR transcript was tagged. Over 190 million TCR-beta sequences, covering 15-18 subjects, were produced in each sequencing run. The RNeasy kit was used to extract total RNA. The KAPA Real-time Library Amplification kit was used to amplify TCR-beta VDJ regions with primers for the TCR constant region and the 5'RACE anchor. A first PCR added sample indexes and Illumina adaptors, after which a second PCR increased the library yield. After purification with Ampure beads, the TCR product of roughly 650 bp was size-selected on a 2% E-gel SizeSelection system. Library quality was checked on a Bioanalyzer, concentration was measured with Qubit, and libraries were quantified with the Kapa Library Quantification kit before pooling. Libraries were sequenced paired-end 2 x 150 bp on an Illumina HiSeq 2500. To increase sequence diversity, roughly 24-31% phiX was spiked into each library pool. For the original study's pipeline: Quality-filtered reads were processed with the UMI-based MiGEC pipeline, which removed over 85% of raw TCR sequences during error correction. IMGT germline references were used for aligning VDJ genes, and each clonotype was defined as a unique CDR3 amino acid sequence together with its V-J genes. Clonal expansion, Shannon diversity, and CDR3 relatedness (CalcPairwiseDistances, ClusterSamples) were evaluated with VDJtools, and phylogenetic trees were built with CLCbio workbench. A clone was classed as expanded if it had 8 or more unique UMIs, a cutoff based on coefficient-of-variation modelling across technical triplicates. TCRdb applied fastp at Q25 and MiXCR to the public reads, then kept only in-frame beta chains. Each CDR3 protein appears once, grouped with its most common genes and DNA. These V and J calls originate from TCRdb's pipeline instead of the authors' own analysis. The sample includes about 36,000 distinct CDR3 sequences, with 10% to 13% observed a single time. The biggest ten clones account for around 7% of the sample.

Counted from cysteine to phenylalanine, this CDR3 has 11 amino acids. The CDR3 DNA has 33 bases and is translated from base 1. The trim is 2 bases for V and 7 bases for J, with a gap of 6 bases between the germline ends. From the germline V gene, CDR1 is SGHDT and CDR2 is YYEEEE. The data were obtained in a study of neurological immune-mediated disorders (dated by TCRdb to between 2019 and 2020). In terms of the full investigation: Peripheral blood TCR-beta repertoires from HTLV-I-associated myelopathy (HAM/TSP) patients, multiple sclerosis patients and healthy controls were compared by UMI-based sequencing. The roughly 110 TCR-beta libraries included longitudinal samples, technical triplicates and paired sorted CD4+ and CD8+ T-cell subsets alongside PBMC samples. The cohort included some 70 subjects: approximately 15 with HAM/TSP, around 34 with multiple sclerosis, and 20 healthy controls.

The paper's findings and limits, for the study overall: Expanded clones from different subjects shared no identical CDR3 amino acid sequences, which suggests that TCR-beta repertoires were private in all groups. TCR clonal expansion was highest in HAM/TSP patients and lowest in MS patients, with MS patients falling below even healthy controls.

This TCR came from a woman between 25 and 40 years old with HTLV-1-associated myelopathy (HAM/TSP). Here the chain combines TRBV5-6 and TRBJ1-1, with no reliable assignment of the D segment. Sequencing input: PBMCs. This receptor has the CDR3 CASSLRSEAFF. The DNA reads as follows: TGTGCCAGCAGCTTAAGAAGTGAAGCTTTCTTT. When the CDR3 is completed using the reference TRBV5-6 and TRBJ1-1 genes on either side, the full variable domain is DAGVTQSPTHLIKTRGQQVTLRCSPKSGHDTVSWYQQALGQGPQFIFQYYEEEERQRGNFPDRFSGHQFPNYSSELNVNALLLGDSALYLCASSLRSEAFFGQGTRLTVV.